This T cell receptor beta chain was documented in a study of blood T cell repertoires in COVID-19. Overall study context: COVID-19 samples, acute and convalescent, were from the United States, Italy and Spain. PBMCs, B-cell-depleted T cells, or T cells were the source of the cDNA or gDNA that made up the material.

This clone was seen a handful of times. Authors' processing steps: It was from reference gene primer amplification that nucleated cell counts were estimated. This table comes from immunoSEQ multiplex PCR, and its TCRdb copy is limited to in-frame clones, with some not included. Clone size and V and J calls were adopted from that table, with D and trimming inferred from the DNA. The sample lists some 220,000 clones; around 81% were seen once. This CDR3 has 15 residues. Germline V CDR1 and CDR2: SGHTA, FQGTGA. Between the trimmed V and J ends, which lost 6 bases and 7 bases, there was a span of 19 bases.

Specimen: peripheral blood. This sequence joins TRBV7-3 and TRBJ1-5, with a tentative D call TRBD1 (6 bases). The receptor comes from a woman aged 55-75 years with acute or convalescent COVID-19. The CDR3 loop reads CASRKSRTADQPQHF. The CDR3 nucleotides read TGTGCCAGCAGAAAAAGTAGGACAGCCGACCAGCCCCAGCATTTT. Using reference TRBV7-3 and TRBJ1-5 for the parts outside the CDR3, the full variable domain is GAGVSQTPSNKVTEKGKYVELRCDPISGHTALYWYRQSLGQGPEFLIYFQGTGAADDSGLPNDRFFAVRPEGSVSTLKIQRTERGDSAVYLCASRKSRTADQPQHFGDGTRLSIL.